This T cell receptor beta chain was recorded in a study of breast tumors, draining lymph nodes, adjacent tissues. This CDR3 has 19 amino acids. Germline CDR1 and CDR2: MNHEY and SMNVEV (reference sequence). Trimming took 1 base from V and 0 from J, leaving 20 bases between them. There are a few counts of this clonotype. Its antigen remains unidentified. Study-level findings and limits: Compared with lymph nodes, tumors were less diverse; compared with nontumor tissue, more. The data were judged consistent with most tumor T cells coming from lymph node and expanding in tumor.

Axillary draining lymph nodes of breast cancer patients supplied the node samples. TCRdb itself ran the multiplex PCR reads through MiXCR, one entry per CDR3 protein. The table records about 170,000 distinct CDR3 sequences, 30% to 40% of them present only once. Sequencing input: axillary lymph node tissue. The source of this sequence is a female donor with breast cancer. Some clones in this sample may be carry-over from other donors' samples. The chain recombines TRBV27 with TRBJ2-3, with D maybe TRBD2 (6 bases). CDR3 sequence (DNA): TGTGCCAGCAGTTTATTTTCCCGATCTAGCGCCGCTAGCACAGATACGCAGTATTTT. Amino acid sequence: CASSLFSRSSAASTDTQYF.